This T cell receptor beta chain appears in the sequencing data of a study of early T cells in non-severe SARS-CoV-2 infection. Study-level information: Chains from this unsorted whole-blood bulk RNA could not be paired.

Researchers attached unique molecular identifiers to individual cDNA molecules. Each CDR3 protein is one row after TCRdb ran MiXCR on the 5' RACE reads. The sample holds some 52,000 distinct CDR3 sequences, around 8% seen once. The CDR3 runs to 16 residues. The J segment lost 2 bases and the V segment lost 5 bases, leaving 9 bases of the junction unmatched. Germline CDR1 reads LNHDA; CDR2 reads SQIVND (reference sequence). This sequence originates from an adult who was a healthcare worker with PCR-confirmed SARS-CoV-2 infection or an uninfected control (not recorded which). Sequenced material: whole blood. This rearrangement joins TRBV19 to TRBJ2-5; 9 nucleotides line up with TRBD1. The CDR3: CASSGGQGEEQETQYF. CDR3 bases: TGTGCCAGTAGTGGGGGACAGGGCGAGGAACAAGAGACCCAGTACTTC.